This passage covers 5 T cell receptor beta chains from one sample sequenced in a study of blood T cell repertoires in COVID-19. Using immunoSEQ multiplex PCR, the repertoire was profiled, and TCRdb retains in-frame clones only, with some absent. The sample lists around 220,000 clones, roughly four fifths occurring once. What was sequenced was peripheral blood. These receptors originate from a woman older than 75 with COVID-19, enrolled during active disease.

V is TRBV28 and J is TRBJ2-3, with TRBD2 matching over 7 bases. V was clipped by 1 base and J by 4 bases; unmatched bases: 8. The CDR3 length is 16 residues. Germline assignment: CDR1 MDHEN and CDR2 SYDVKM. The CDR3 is CASSLSGGSRADTQYF. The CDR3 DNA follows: TGTGCCAGCAGTTTATCGGGCGGGAGTAGGGCAGATACGCAGTATTTT.

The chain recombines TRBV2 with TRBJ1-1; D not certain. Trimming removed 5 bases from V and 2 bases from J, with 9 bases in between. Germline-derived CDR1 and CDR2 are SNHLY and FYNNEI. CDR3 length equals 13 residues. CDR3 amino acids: CASSIRLNTEAFF. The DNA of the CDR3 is TGTGCCAGCAGTATTCGACTTAACACTGAAGCTTTCTTT.

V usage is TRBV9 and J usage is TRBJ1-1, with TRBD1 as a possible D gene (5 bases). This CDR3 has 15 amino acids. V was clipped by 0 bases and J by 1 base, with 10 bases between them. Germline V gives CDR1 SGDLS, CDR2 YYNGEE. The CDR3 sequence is CASSVVLGGNTEAFF. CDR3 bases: TGTGCCAGCAGCGTAGTATTGGGGGGGAACACTGAAGCTTTCTTT.

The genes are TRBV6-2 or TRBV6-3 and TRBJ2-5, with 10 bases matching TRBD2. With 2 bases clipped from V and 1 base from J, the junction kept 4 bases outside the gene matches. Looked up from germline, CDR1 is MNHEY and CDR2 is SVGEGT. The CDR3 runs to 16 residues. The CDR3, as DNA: TGTGCCAGCAGTTACGGCGGACTAGCGGCCCAAGAGACCCAGTACTTC. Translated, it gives CASSYGGLAAQETQYF.

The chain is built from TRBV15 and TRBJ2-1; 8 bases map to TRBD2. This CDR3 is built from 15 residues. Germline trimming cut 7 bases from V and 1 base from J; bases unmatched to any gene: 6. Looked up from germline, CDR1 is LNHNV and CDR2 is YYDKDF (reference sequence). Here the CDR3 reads CATTFASGSYNEQFF. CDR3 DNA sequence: TGTGCCACCACCTTTGCTAGCGGGTCCTACAATGAGCAGTTCTTC.